This passage covers 32 T cell receptor beta chains from one sample sequenced in a study of T-cell reconstitution after alpha-beta-depleted transplantation in children. This sample's TCRbeta library carried unique molecular identifier barcodes. TCRdb reprocessed the PCR reads with MiXCR, giving one entry per CDR3 protein. The sample includes approximately 300,000 distinct CDR3 sequences, roughly a tenth of them seen just once. Here the sequenced sample was PBMCs, taken before TCRalphabeta/CD19-depleted stem cell transplant. These receptors all come from a boy under two years old with acute myeloid leukemia, due to receive a stem cell transplant.

This clonotype has a count of ten or more. V usage is TRBV11-2 and J usage is TRBJ1-2; 8 bases map to TRBD1. Germline V lookup: CDR1 SGHAT, CDR2 FQNNGV. V dropped 4 bases and J dropped 5; count of bases not matched to a gene: 6. The length of the CDR3 is 14 residues. The CDR3 DNA reads as TGTGCCAGCAGCTCAACAGGGGGGCCTTATGGCTACACCTTC. It translates to CASSSTGGPYGYTF.

A remark on this clonotype: A much larger clone differs from this one at a single base, so this may be a read error. This chain connects TRBV24-1 to TRBJ1-5; 7 bases line up with TRBD1. This CDR3 contains 15 residues. In germline, CDR1 is KGHDR, CDR2 SFDVKD. J was trimmed by 5 bases and V by 2 bases; bases with no gene match: 5. CDR3 sequence: CATSDSTGPDQPQHF. The CDR3 DNA reads as TGTGCCACCAGTGATTCGACAGGGCCGGATCAGCCCCAGCATTTT.

In its sample, this clonotype was seen many times. The V gene is TRBV29-1, the J gene TRBJ2-1; D may be TRBD1 or TRBD2 (6 bases each). The germline V gene has CDR1 SQVTM and CDR2 ANQGSEA. V lost 7 bases and J 6 bases, leaving 19 bases between the germline ends. CDR3 length: 14 amino acids. The CDR3 sequence is CSATSAGEVNEQFF. The CDR3 DNA reads TGCAGCGCAACGTCCGCAGGGGAGGTCAATGAGCAGTTCTTC.

This clonotype has a handful of counts. The V gene is TRBV20-1, the J gene TRBJ2-7; D remains unclear. Germline V gene sequence: CDR1 DFQATT, CDR2 SNEGSKA (reference sequence). The CDR3 runs 11 residues. V lost 5 bases and J lost 1, with 6 bases in between. The CDR3 sequence: CSAPRSYEQYF. DNA of the CDR3: TGCAGTGCTCCGAGGTCCTACGAGCAGTACTTC.

The chain couples TRBV28 to TRBJ2-1, with TRBD1 as a possible D gene (5 bases). Trimming left V 3 bases short and J 0 bases short, with 15 bases between. Germline CDR1 is MDHEN and CDR2 is SYDVKM. This CDR3 contains 17 residues. CDR3 region: CASSFPVLQGSYNEQFF. CDR3 DNA sequence: TGTGCCAGCAGTTTCCCTGTCCTGCAGGGCTCCTACAATGAGCAGTTCTTC.

At least ten counts were recorded for this clonotype. V and J are TRBV2 and TRBJ2-7; tentative D call: TRBD2 (5 bases). CDR1 is SNHLY and CDR2 is FYNNEI in the germline V gene. The CDR3 loop spans 13 amino acids. V gave up 6 bases and J gave up 1 base, with 10 bases separating them. The CDR3, as DNA: TGTGCCAGCAGGAGCGGCGCGTCCTACGAGCAGTACTTC. Residues: CASRSGASYEQYF. The full variable domain, with the rest looked up from reference TRBV2 and TRBJ2-7, is EPEVTQTPSHQVTQMGQEVILRCVPISNHLYFYWYRQILGQKVEFLVSFYNNEISEKSEIFDDQFSVERPDGSNFTLKIRSTKLEDSAMYFCASRSGASYEQYFGPGTRLTVT.

This clonotype was counted at least ten times. The rearrangement links TRBV12-3 or TRBV12-4 to TRBJ2-2; no firm D call. The CDR3 is made up of 13 amino acids. Trimming cost V 4 bases and J 1 base, with 4 bases left between them. CDR3 DNA sequence: TGTGCCAGCAGTTGGGTGAACACCGGGGAGCTGTTTTTT. Residues: CASSWVNTGELFF.

This clonotype was detected many times. CDR3 coding DNA: TGTGCCAGCAGTCCCCAGCGCGGCAATGAAAAACTGTTTTTT. Residues: CASSPQRGNEKLFF. The chain has TRBV27 and TRBJ1-4; D unclear. CDR1 and CDR2 (germline): MNHEY, SMNVEV (reference sequence). Trimming stripped 5 bases from V and 5 bases from J, with 12 bases between. The CDR3 sequence is 14 residues long.

This clonotype was found many times. The chain has TRBV27 and TRBJ2-7; possible D gene TRBD1, 6 bases. This CDR3 is built from 13 residues. From germline, CDR1 is MNHEY and CDR2 SMNVEV (reference sequence). V was pared by 5 bases and J by 3 bases, with 11 bases between. The CDR3 region has the DNA TGTGCCAGCAGTGTAAACAGGGACTACGAGCAGTACTTC. Protein product: CASSVNRDYEQYF.

This clonotype was counted a few times. The chain recombines TRBV28 with TRBJ2-1; maybe TRBD2 (5 bases). V lost 4 bases and J lost 4, with 17 bases in between. The CDR3 spans 16 residues. Germline V gene data show CDR1 as MDHEN and CDR2 as SYDVKM. The CDR3: CASSSPFSVTYNEQFF. The CDR3 region has the DNA TGTGCCAGCAGTTCCCCCTTTAGCGTCACATACAATGAGCAGTTCTTC. The complete variable domain, with remaining parts taken from reference TRBV28 and TRBJ2-1, reads DVKVTQSSRYLVKRTGEKVFLECVQDMDHENMFWYRQDPGLGLRLIYFSYDVKMKEKGDIPEGYSVSREKKERFSLILESASTNQTSMYLCASSSPFSVTYNEQFFGPGTRLTVL.

This chain uses TRBV28 with TRBJ1-5; D uncertain. Trimming left V 10 bases short and J 0 bases short, with 13 bases between. The CDR3 sequence is 14 residues long. CDR1 and CDR2 from the germline V gene are MDHEN and SYDVKM. CDR3 nucleotides: TGTGCCACCCTCAGAGCATTTAGCAATCAGCCCCAGCATTTT. It yields the protein CATLRAFSNQPQHF. Filled out from reference TRBV28 and TRBJ1-5, the complete variable domain reads DVKVTQSSRYLVKRTGEKVFLECVQDMDHENMFWYRQDPGLGLRLIYFSYDVKMKEKGDIPEGYSVSREKKERFSLILESASTNQTSMYLCATLRAFSNQPQHFGDGTRLSIL.

The table lists this clonotype with many counts. The chain is built from TRBV28 and TRBJ2-3, with 10 nucleotides matching TRBD2. V lost 11 bases, J lost 2 bases, and 10 bases stayed unmatched. Germline V gene lookup returns CDR1 MDHEN and CDR2 SYDVKM. CDR3 size: 15 residues. CDR3 loop: CAAGRAGGITDTQYF. The CDR3, as DNA: TGTGCCGCAGGTCGAGCGGGAGGGATCACAGATACGCAGTATTTT.

This clonotype was found many times. The chain links TRBV20-1 to TRBJ1-5; D is perhaps TRBD1 (6 bases). The germline gives CDR1 DFQATT, CDR2 SNEGSKA (reference sequence). V was clipped by 5 bases and J by 5 bases, with 13 bases between them. The CDR3 has 13 residues. The CDR3 coding sequence is TGCAGTGCTGCGACAGGACTTGATCAGCCCCAGCATTTT. As protein: CSAATGLDQPQHF.

This clonotype was found many times. This rearrangement joins TRBV29-1 to TRBJ2-7, with D possibly matching TRBD1 (6 bases). The CDR3 loop spans 16 amino acids. The germline gives CDR1 SQVTM, CDR2 ANQGSEA. Trimming left V 3 bases short and J 0 bases short, with 18 bases between. The CDR3 here is CSVDRSRDISSYEQYF. The DNA for the CDR3 is TGCAGCGTTGACAGGAGCCGGGACATCTCCTCCTACGAGCAGTACTTC.

In its sample, this clonotype was seen many times. The J gene is TRBJ2-7, the V gene TRBV4-3, with 9 bases aligning to TRBD1. The V and J ends lost 4 bases and 2 bases, in that order; junction bases with no gene match: 6. The CDR3 has 15 residues. Germline-derived CDR1 and CDR2 are LGHNA and YSLEER. In nucleotides, the CDR3 is TGCGCCAGCAGCCTCACCGGGACAGGGACCTACGAGCAGTACTTC. It translates to CASSLTGTGTYEQYF.

V usage is TRBV4-2 and J usage is TRBJ2-4; no definite D call. Germline values: CDR1 LGHNA, CDR2 YNFKEQ. The CDR3 is 14 residues long. Trimming shortened V by 0 bases and J by 9 bases, and 12 bases separated the two germline ends. CDR3 loop: CASSQDRSEGIQYF. For the CDR3, the DNA is TGTGCCAGCAGCCAAGATCGGTCCGAAGGCATTCAGTACTTC.

In this sample, this clonotype turned up many times. The genes are TRBV5-1 and TRBJ2-5, with TRBD1 matching over 7 bases. Germline V gene lookup returns CDR1 SGHRS and CDR2 YFSETQ. This CDR3 is 18 amino acids long. The V and J ends lost 3 bases and 0 bases, in that order; junction bases with no gene match: 14. CDR3 sequence reads: CASSSSQRQGSYQETQYF. DNA of the CDR3: TGCGCCAGCAGCTCTAGTCAACGACAGGGATCGTACCAAGAGACCCAGTACTTC.

This clonotype has a handful of counts. V usage is TRBV4-2 and J usage is TRBJ2-5; D is perhaps TRBD2 (5 bases). The CDR3 is made up of 12 amino acids. From germline, CDR1 is LGHNA and CDR2 YNFKEQ. Trimming shortened V by 4 bases and J by 7 bases, and 10 bases separated the two germline ends. CDR3 amino acids: CASSRAAGTQYF. In DNA, the CDR3 is TGTGCCAGCAGCCGAGCGGCAGGGACCCAGTACTTC.

For this clonotype: A clone one base away is much larger, so this may be a read error. The chain links TRBV28 to TRBJ2-7; D gene unclear. This CDR3 region has 15 residues. Per the germline V gene, CDR1 is MDHEN and CDR2 is SYDVKM. V lost 2 bases, J lost 6 bases, and 17 bases lay in between. In nucleotides, the CDR3 is TGTGCCAGCAGTTTAATGACGCTAGGGTGGGTCGAGCAGTACTTC. This encodes CASSLMTLGWVEQYF.

This clonotype appeared many times. J is TRBJ1-2 and V is TRBV27; 8 bases map to TRBD1. Germline V gives CDR1 MNHEY, CDR2 SMNVEV (reference sequence). The V segment lost 2 bases and the J segment 6 bases; nucleotides outside the gene matches: 2. This CDR3 has 13 amino acids. CDR3 sequence reads: CASSLQGAHGYTF. In DNA, the CDR3 is TGTGCCAGCAGTTTACAGGGGGCGCATGGCTACACCTTC.

This clonotype was recorded a few times. The chain has TRBV20-1 and TRBJ2-6, with TRBD1 identical over 8 bases. CDR1 is DFQATT, CDR2 SNEGSKA, per germline (reference sequence). V gave up 7 bases and J gave up 0 bases; unmatched junction bases: 5. The CDR3 has 15 amino acids. Here the CDR3 DNA reads TGCAGTGTTCCCGGGACAGGCTCTGGGGCCAACGTCCTGACTTTC. Amino acid sequence: CSVPGTGSGANVLTF.

This chain links TRBV7-2 with TRBJ1-4; no reliable D call. CDR1 SGHTA and CDR2 FQGNSA come from the germline V gene. The V end lost 6 bases, the J end lost 0 bases, and 11 bases lay between the germline ends. This CDR3 region has 15 residues. The CDR3 DNA is TGTGCCAGCAGAGTTGAATTTGCAACTAATGAAAAACTGTTTTTT. As protein: CASRVEFATNEKLFF. The full variable domain, rest sourced from reference TRBV7-2 and TRBJ1-4, is GAGVSQSPSNKVTEKGKDVELRCDPISGHTALYWYRQSLGQGLEFLIYFQGNSAPDKSGLPSDRFSAERTGGSVSTLTIQRTQQEDSAVYLCASRVEFATNEKLFFGSGTQLSVL.

The table lists this clonotype with a few counts. This CDR3 is CASSQKEQQNTEAFF. The CDR3 region has the DNA TGTGCCAGCAGCCAAAAGGAACAGCAGAACACTGAAGCTTTCTTT. The gene calls are TRBV4-2 and TRBJ1-1; D call uncertain. Germline V gene sequence: CDR1 LGHNA, CDR2 YNFKEQ. CDR3 length: 15 amino acids. V shed 2 bases and J shed 1 base, with 11 bases lying between them.

This clonotype occurred many times. J is TRBJ2-3 and V is TRBV3-1; D is possibly TRBD2 (5 bases). The V gene's germline CDR1 is LGHDT and CDR2 YNNKEL (reference sequence). The V gene lost 1 base and the J gene lost 3 bases, with 5 bases spanning the gap. CDR3 length: 13 amino acids. CDR3 sequence reads: CASSQGRTDTQYF. The DNA of the CDR3 is TGTGCCAGCAGCCAAGGGAGGACAGATACGCAGTATTTT.

This clonotype was counted many times. The V call is TRBV29-1, the J call TRBJ2-2; 8 bases match TRBD2. The CDR3 contains 16 residues. Germline CDR1 and CDR2: SQVTM and ANQGSEA. Trimming removed 0 bases from V and 4 bases from J; junction bases left unmatched: 7. As DNA, the CDR3 is TGCAGCGTTGAAGATCCCCAGCGGGAGTTCACCGGGGAGCTGTTTTTT. It yields the protein CSVEDPQREFTGELFF.

In its sample, this clonotype was seen many times. This chain uses TRBV5-1 with TRBJ2-7, with D unclear. CDR1 and CDR2 from the germline V gene are SGHRS and YFSETQ. The CDR3 has 14 residues. Between the trimmed V and J ends, which lost 4 bases and 1 base, there was a span of 12 bases. The CDR3 coding sequence is TGCGCCAGCAGCGCTTCAATCCTATCCTACGAGCAGTACTTC. This gives the protein CASSASILSYEQYF. The whole variable domain, filled in from reference TRBV5-1 and TRBJ2-7, reads KAGVTQTPRYLIKTRGQQVTLSCSPISGHRSVSWYQQTPGQGLQFLFEYFSETQRNKGNFPGRFSGRQFSNSRSEMNVSTLELGDSALYLCASSASILSYEQYFGPGTRLTVT.

This clonotype was detected many times. The chain uses TRBV3-1 and TRBJ1-3; D is uncertain. Trimming took off 3 bases at V and 1 base at J, with 10 bases between the two ends. This CDR3 comprises 15 residues. The V gene's germline CDR1 is LGHDT and CDR2 YNNKEL (reference sequence). CDR3 DNA: TGTGCCAGCAGCCAGACCCCCGGGTCTGGAAACACCATATATTTT. This sequence encodes CASSQTPGSGNTIYF.

This clonotype was seen ten or more times. The chain joins TRBV20-1 to TRBJ2-1; 9 nucleotides align to TRBD2. The J segment lost 4 bases and the V segment lost 4 bases, leaving 5 bases of the junction unmatched. The CDR3 totals 14 residues. CDR1 DFQATT and CDR2 SNEGSKA come from the germline V gene (reference sequence). This chain's CDR3 is CSATPGLAYNEQFF. The CDR3 nucleotides are TGCAGTGCTACTCCGGGACTAGCTTACAATGAGCAGTTCTTC.

The chain has TRBV9 and TRBJ2-3; D is unresolved. The germline V and J ends were trimmed by 0 bases and 4 bases, with 6 bases remaining between them. CDR1 SGDLS and CDR2 YYNGEE come from the germline V gene. The CDR3 sequence is 13 residues long. CDR3 residues: CASSVGSPDTQYF. CDR3 sequence (DNA): TGTGCCAGCAGCGTAGGGTCCCCAGATACGCAGTATTTT.

In its sample, this clonotype was seen many times. The chain carries TRBV11-2 and TRBJ1-3; unclear D gene. Germline V gene lookup returns CDR1 SGHAT and CDR2 FQNNGV. The CDR3 runs 15 residues. The V gene lost 0 bases and the J gene lost 0 bases, with 6 bases spanning the gap. CDR3 amino acids: CASSLDHSSGNTIYF. CDR3 nucleotide sequence: TGTGCCAGCAGCTTAGATCACAGCTCTGGAAACACCATATATTTT.

This clonotype was seen ten or more times. The V call is TRBV27, the J call TRBJ2-4, with 7 bases matching TRBD1. V was clipped by 3 bases and J by 11 bases; unmatched bases: 10. CDR3 length: 14 amino acids. Germline loops: CDR1 MNHEY, CDR2 SMNVEV (reference sequence). CDR3 loop: CASSFSTGAPVQYF. The CDR3 region has the DNA TGTGCCAGCAGTTTCTCCACAGGGGCCCCTGTTCAGTACTTC.

This clonotype was detected only a few times. The chain links TRBV9 to TRBJ2-7; D is possibly TRBD1 or TRBD2 (5 bases each). Germline V gene data show CDR1 as SGDLS and CDR2 as YYNGEE. Trimming left V 3 bases short and J 2 bases short, with 12 bases between. The CDR3 spans 14 residues. CDR3 residues: CASSAEGFAYEQYF. The CDR3 nucleotides read TGTGCCAGCAGCGCAGAGGGGTTCGCCTACGAGCAGTACTTC.